Each of the 14 T cell receptor beta chains below was sequenced from the same sample in a study of OX40 agonist ivuxolimab in advanced cancers. Some clones are missing from TCRdb's copy, which holds only in-frame ones; the method was immunoSEQ multiplex PCR. The sample holds fewer than 85,000 clones, more than 70% seen once. The sample was CD4+ or CD8+ T cells sorted from blood, taken in a trial of the OX40 agonist ivuxolimab. The receptors were sampled from an adult with an advanced solid tumor such as melanoma, head and neck, liver or kidney cancer.

CDR3 region: CASSRRRVSTDTQYF. Here the CDR3 DNA reads TGTGCCAGCAGCCGTCGCAGGGTGAGCACAGATACGCAGTATTTT. The chain combines TRBV11-3 with TRBJ2-3; D might be TRBD1 (5 bases). Per the germline V gene, CDR1 is SGHNT and CDR2 is YENEEA. The CDR3 is made up of 15 amino acids. V was trimmed by 5 bases and J by 0 bases, leaving 12 bases between them.

This clone has only one observation. J is TRBJ1-1 and V is TRBV2, with D tentatively TRBD1 (6 bases). The CDR3 has 13 amino acids. Trimming took 6 bases from V and 0 from J, leaving 8 bases between them. The germline V gene encodes CDR1 SNHLY and CDR2 FYNNEI. DNA for the CDR3: TGTGCCAGCAGAAACAGGGTGAACACTGAAGCTTTCTTT. Its translation: CASRNRVNTEAFF.

The V call is TRBV9, the J call TRBJ2-1; the match to TRBD2 covers 11 bases. The V and J ends lost 4 bases and 4 bases, in that order; junction bases with no gene match: 7. The germline V gene has CDR1 SGDLS and CDR2 YYNGEE. The CDR3 has 16 amino acids. CDR3 nucleotide sequence: TGTGCCAGCAGCCCCATTCTAGCGGGAGGTTACAATGAGCAGTTCTTC. It is translated as CASSPILAGGYNEQFF.

This chain links TRBV27 with TRBJ1-5; unclear D gene. Trimming left V 2 bases short and J 2 bases short, with 13 bases between. Germline loops: CDR1 MNHEY, CDR2 SMNVEV (reference sequence). CDR3 size: 16 residues. The CDR3 loop is CASSLRGDGGNQPQHF. CDR3 nucleotide sequence: TGTGCCAGCAGTTTACGGGGAGACGGCGGCAATCAGCCCCAGCATTTT.

CDR3 in amino acids: CASSARGSSYNEQFF. CDR3 nucleotides: TGTGCCAGCAGCGCGCGGGGGAGCTCCTACAATGAGCAGTTCTTC. The gene calls are TRBV9 and TRBJ2-1; 7 nucleotides align to TRBD2. V dropped 3 bases and J dropped 0; count of bases not matched to a gene: 3. This CDR3 spans 15 amino acids. Germline CDR1 reads SGDLS; CDR2 reads YYNGEE.

This clone was found a few times. The V and J genes are TRBV19 and TRBJ2-7, with D possibly being TRBD2 (5 bases). Germline lookup yields CDR1 LNHDA and CDR2 SQIVND (reference sequence). This CDR3 is built from 17 residues. V gave up 4 bases and J gave up 3 bases, with 22 bases separating them. DNA of the CDR3: TGTGCCAGTAGTACTCGTAACCCCCAGAGGGCGGGCTACGAGCAGTACTTC. It is translated as CASSTRNPQRAGYEQYF.

The chain is built from TRBV2 and TRBJ2-3, with TRBD2 matching 8 bases. V lost 8 bases, J lost 0 bases, and 10 bases stayed unmatched. CDR1 and CDR2 from the germline V gene are SNHLY and FYNNEI. This CDR3 is 16 amino acids long. The CDR3 reads CASLLSGGVSTDTQYF. CDR3 nucleotides: TGTGCCAGCTTACTTTCCGGGGGGGTTAGCACAGATACGCAGTATTTT.

The chain uses TRBV27 and TRBJ2-1; D ambiguous. Trimming pared 5 bases from V and 5 bases from J, leaving 16 bases between. The CDR3 is made up of 15 amino acids. Germline V gene lookup returns CDR1 MNHEY and CDR2 SMNVEV (reference sequence). CDR3 DNA: TGTGCCAGCAGTCCGAAACCCCCGAAAAACAATGAGCAGTTCTTC. Encoded protein: CASSPKPPKNNEQFF.

The chain employs TRBV6-6 and TRBJ1-2, with TRBD1 matching 9 bases. J lost 7 bases, V lost 3 bases, and 6 bases had no gene match. This CDR3 comprises 14 residues. Germline-derived CDR1 and CDR2 are MNHNY and SVGAGI (reference sequence). The chain's CDR3 is CASSYLGQGSGYTF. CDR3 bases: TGTGCCAGCAGTTATCTCGGACAGGGGTCTGGCTACACCTTC.

To note about this clone: The junction shows a germline mismatch at one end, possibly a read error. The chain joins TRBV7-2 to TRBJ1-1; D uncertain. Germline CDR1 SGHTA, CDR2 FQGNSA. CDR3 size: 13 residues. DNA of the CDR3: TGTGCCAGCAGCCCAATGGGGAACATTGAAGCTTTCTTT. Its protein product is CASSPMGNIEAFF.

The rearrangement links TRBV6-1 to TRBJ2-3; D is unclear. This CDR3 has 13 amino acids. Per the germline V gene, CDR1 is MNHNS and CDR2 is SASEGT. V lost 1 base and J lost 11, with 13 bases in between. CDR3 DNA: TGTGCCAGCAGTGAAGAGGCAGCCAAGGGGCAGTATTTT. Translated: CASSEEAAKGQYF.

This clone turned up a few times. This chain uses TRBV7-8 with TRBJ1-5, with 8 bases lining up with TRBD1. CDR1 and CDR2 (germline): SGHVS, FQNEAQ. V lost 1 base, J lost 6 bases, and 8 bases stayed unmatched. The CDR3 runs 16 residues. In DNA form, the CDR3 reads TGTGCCAGCAGCTTAGAATCAGGGGGCGCGGGTCAGCCCCAGCATTTT. This sequence encodes CASSLESGGAGQPQHF. The full variable domain, in which reference TRBV7-8 and TRBJ1-5 provide the parts outside the CDR3, is GAGVSQSPRYKVAKRGQDVALRCDPISGHVSLFWYQQALGQGPEFLTYFQNEAQLDKSGLPSDRFFAERPEGSVSTLKIQRTQQEDSAVYLCASSLESGGAGQPQHFGDGTRLSIL.

As DNA, the CDR3 is TGCGCCAGCAGCTTATATTGGGGCACTGAAGCTTTCTTT. Its translation: CASSLYWGTEAFF. The chain joins TRBV5-1 to TRBJ1-1; D not certain. CDR1 SGHRS and CDR2 YFSETQ come from the germline V gene. V lost 2 bases to trimming and J lost 4 bases, with 9 bases between them. This CDR3 contains 13 residues.

CDR3 sequence (DNA): TGTGCCAGCACCCAAGGAGTTAATAATTCACCCCTCCACTTT. It yields the protein CASTQGVNNSPLHF. This chain joins TRBV6-1 and TRBJ1-6, with D unclear. From germline, CDR1 is MNHNS and CDR2 SASEGT. V dropped 7 bases and J dropped 5 bases, with 12 bases sitting between them. The CDR3 extends over 14 amino acids.